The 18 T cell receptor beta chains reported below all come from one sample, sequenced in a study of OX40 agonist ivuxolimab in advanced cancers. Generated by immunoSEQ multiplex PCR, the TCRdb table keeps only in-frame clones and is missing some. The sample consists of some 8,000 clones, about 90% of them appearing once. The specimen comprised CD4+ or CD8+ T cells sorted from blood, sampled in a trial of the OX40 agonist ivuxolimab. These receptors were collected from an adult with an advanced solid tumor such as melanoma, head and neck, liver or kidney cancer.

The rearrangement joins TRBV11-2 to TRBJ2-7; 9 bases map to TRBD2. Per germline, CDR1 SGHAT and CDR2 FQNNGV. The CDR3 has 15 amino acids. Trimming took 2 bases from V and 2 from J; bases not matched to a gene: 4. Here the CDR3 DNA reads TGTGCCAGCAGCTTAAGGCTAGCGGGACCCTACGAGCAGTACTTC. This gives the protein CASSLRLAGPYEQYF.

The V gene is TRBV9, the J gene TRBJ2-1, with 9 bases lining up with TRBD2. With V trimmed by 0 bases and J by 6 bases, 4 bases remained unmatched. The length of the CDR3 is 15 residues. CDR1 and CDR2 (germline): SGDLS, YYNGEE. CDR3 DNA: TGTGCCAGCAGCGTAGTTAGCGGGAGCCCCAATGAGCAGTTCTTC. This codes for CASSVVSGSPNEQFF.

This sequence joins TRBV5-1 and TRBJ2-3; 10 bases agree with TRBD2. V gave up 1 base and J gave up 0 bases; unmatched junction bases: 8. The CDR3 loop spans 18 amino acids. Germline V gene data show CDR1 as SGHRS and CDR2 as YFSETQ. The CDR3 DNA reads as TGCGCCAGCAGCTTGTTGGCTAGCGGGAGTCTTAGCACAGATACGCAGTATTTT. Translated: CASSLLASGSLSTDTQYF.

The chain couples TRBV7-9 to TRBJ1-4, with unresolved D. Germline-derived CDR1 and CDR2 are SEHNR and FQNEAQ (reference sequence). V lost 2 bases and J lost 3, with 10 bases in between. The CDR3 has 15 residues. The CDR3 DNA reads TGTGCCAGCAGCTTACTCGGTTGGGCTAATGAAAAACTGTTTTTT. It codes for CASSLLGWANEKLFF. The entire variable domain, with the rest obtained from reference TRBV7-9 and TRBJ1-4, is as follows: DTGVSQNPRHKITKRGQNVTFRCDPISEHNRLYWYRQTLGQGPEFLTYFQNEAQLEKSRLLSDRFSAERPKGSFSTLEIQRTEQGDSAMYLCASSLLGWANEKLFFGSGTQLSVL.

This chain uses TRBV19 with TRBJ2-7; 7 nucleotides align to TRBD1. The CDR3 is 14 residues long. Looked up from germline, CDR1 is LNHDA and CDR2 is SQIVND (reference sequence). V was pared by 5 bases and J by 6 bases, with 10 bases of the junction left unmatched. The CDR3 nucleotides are TGTGCCAGTAGTGGGTACAGGGGACAACGCGAGCAGTACTTC. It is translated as CASSGYRGQREQYF.

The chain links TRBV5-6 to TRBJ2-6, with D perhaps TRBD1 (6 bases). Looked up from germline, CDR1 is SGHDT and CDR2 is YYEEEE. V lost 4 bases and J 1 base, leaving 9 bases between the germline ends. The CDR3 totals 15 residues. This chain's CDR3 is CASSLGQSGANVLTF. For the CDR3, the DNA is TGTGCCAGCAGCCTCGGACAGTCTGGGGCCAACGTCCTGACTTTC. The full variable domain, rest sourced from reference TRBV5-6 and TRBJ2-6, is DAGVTQSPTHLIKTRGQQVTLRCSPKSGHDTVSWYQQALGQGPQFIFQYYEEEERQRGNFPDRFSGHQFPNYSSELNVNALLLGDSALYLCASSLGQSGANVLTFGAGSRLTVL.

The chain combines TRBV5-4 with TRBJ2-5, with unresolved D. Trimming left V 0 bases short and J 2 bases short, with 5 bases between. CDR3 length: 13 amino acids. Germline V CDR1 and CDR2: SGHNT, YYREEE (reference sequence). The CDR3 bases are TGTGCCAGCAGCTTGGGAAATCAAGAGACCCAGTACTTC. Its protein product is CASSLGNQETQYF.

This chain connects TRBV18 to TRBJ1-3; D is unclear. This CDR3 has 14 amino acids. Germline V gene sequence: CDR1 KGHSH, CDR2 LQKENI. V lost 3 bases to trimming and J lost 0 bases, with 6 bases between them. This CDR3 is CASSPESSGNTIYF. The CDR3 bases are TGTGCCAGCTCACCGGAGAGCTCTGGAAACACCATATATTTT.

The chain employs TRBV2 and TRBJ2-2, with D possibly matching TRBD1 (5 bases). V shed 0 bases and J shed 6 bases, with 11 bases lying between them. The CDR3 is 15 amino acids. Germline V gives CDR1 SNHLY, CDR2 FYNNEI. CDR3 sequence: CASSEASAGPGELFF. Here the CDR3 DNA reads TGTGCCAGCAGTGAAGCATCGGCAGGGCCCGGGGAGCTGTTTTTT. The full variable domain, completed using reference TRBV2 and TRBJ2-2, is EPEVTQTPSHQVTQMGQEVILRCVPISNHLYFYWYRQILGQKVEFLVSFYNNEISEKSEIFDDQFSVERPDGSNFTLKIRSTKLEDSAMYFCASSEASAGPGELFFGEGSRLTVL.

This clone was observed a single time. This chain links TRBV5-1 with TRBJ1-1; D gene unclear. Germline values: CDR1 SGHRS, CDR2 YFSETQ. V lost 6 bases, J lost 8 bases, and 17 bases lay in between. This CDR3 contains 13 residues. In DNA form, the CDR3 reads TGCGCCAGCACCCTTATTCCTGCGGGGGAAGCTTTCTTT. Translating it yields CASTLIPAGEAFF.

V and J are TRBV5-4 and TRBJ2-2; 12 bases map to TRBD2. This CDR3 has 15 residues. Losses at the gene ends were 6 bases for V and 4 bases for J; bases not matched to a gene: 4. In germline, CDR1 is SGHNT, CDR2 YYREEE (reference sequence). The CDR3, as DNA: TGTGCCAGCAACAAACTAGCGGGAGGCACCGGGGAGCTGTTTTTT. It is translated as CASNKLAGGTGELFF. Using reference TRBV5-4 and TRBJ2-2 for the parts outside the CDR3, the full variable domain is ETGVTQSPTHLIKTRGQQVTLRCSSQSGHNTVSWYQQALGQGPQFIFQYYREEENGRGNFPPRFSGLQFPNYSSELNVNALELDDSALYLCASNKLAGGTGELFFGEGSRLTVL.

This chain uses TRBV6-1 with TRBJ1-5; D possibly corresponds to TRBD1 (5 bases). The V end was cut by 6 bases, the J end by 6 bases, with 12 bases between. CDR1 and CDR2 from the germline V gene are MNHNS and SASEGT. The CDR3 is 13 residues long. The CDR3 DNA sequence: TGTGCCAGCAGCGCCCAGGGTTCTCAGCCCCAGCATTTT. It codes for CASSAQGSQPQHF.

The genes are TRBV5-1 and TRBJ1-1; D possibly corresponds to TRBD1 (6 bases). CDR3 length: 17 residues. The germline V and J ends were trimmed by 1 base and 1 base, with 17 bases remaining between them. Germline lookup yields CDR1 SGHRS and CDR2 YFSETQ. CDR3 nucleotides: TGCGCCAGCAGCTTGAGCCGGGGGGGCCTGGAGAACACTGAAGCTTTCTTT. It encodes CASSLSRGGLENTEAFF. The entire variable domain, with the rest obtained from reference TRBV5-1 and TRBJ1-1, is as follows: KAGVTQTPRYLIKTRGQQVTLSCSPISGHRSVSWYQQTPGQGLQFLFEYFSETQRNKGNFPGRFSGRQFSNSRSEMNVSTLELGDSALYLCASSLSRGGLENTEAFFGQGTRLTVV.

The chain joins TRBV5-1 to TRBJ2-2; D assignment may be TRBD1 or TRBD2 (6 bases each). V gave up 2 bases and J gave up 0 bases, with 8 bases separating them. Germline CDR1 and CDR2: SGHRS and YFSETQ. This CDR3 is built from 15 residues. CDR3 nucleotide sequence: TGCGCCAGCAGCTTCGGGGGCCCGAACACCGGGGAGCTGTTTTTT. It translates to CASSFGGPNTGELFF.

CDR3 DNA: TGCGCCAGCAGCTTGCTAAGCACAGATACGCAGTATTTT. Translation gives CASSLLSTDTQYF. The chain combines TRBV4-3 with TRBJ2-3; no definite D call. The germline V and J ends were trimmed by 5 bases and 0 bases, with 6 bases remaining between them. The CDR3 length is 13 residues. Germline assignment: CDR1 LGHNA and CDR2 YSLEER.

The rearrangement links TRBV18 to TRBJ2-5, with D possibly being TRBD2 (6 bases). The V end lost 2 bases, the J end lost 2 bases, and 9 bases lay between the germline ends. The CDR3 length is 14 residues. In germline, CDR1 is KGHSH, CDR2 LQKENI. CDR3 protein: CASSPGTAQETQYF. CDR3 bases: TGTGCCAGCTCACCAGGGACTGCGCAAGAGACCCAGTACTTC.

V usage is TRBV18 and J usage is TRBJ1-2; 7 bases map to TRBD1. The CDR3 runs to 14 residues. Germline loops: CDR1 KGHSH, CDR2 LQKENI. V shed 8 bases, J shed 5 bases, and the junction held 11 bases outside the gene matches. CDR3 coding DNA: TGTGCCAGCACTCTCGCCGGGACAGCATATGGCTACACCTTC. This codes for CASTLAGTAYGYTF.

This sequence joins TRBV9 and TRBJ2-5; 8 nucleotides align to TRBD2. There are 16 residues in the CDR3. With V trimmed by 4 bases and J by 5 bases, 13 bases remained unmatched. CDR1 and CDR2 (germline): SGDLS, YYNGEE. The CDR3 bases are TGTGCCAGCAGCCGGGACCTAGTAACGGGAGGGGAGACCCAGTACTTC. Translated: CASSRDLVTGGETQYF.